The TCR beta chain described here comes from a study of cytomegalovirus exposure and HLA in healthy donors. Study-wide results and limits: In a later analysis, compared with equally common non-associated chains, HLA-associated beta chains were more expanded.

The V end was cut by 3 bases, the J end by 3 bases, with 17 bases between. Per the germline V gene, CDR1 is MNHEY and CDR2 is SMNVEV (reference sequence). This CDR3 has 16 amino acids. As for this clone: Its cognate antigen is unknown.

PCR amplification relied on 60 Vbeta primers (plus 13 Jbeta primers). Study processing details: Approximately 11 million of the about 80 million unique TCR beta chains counted in a later analysis were shared. Clones were read by immunoSEQ multiplex PCR, and TCRdb kept only the in-frame ones, dropping some. V, J and clone size are those of that table, while D and trimming were read from the DNA. There are 100,000 or so clones in the sample; under 70% occur only once, and 2% to 2.5% lies in the top ten. The TCR originated in a man aged 50 to 59 in good health and CMV-seronegative. Specimen: PBMCs. This chain connects TRBV27 to TRBJ1-1, with D possibly matching TRBD1 (5 bases). CDR3 protein: CASSFFPGGEHTEAFF. As DNA, the CDR3 is TGTGCCAGCAGTTTCTTTCCGGGGGGTGAGCACACTGAAGCTTTCTTT.